Listed below are T cell receptor beta chains from one sample, sequenced in a study of blood T cells in healthy people across ages. TCRdb redid the calling of the 5' RACE reads with MiXCR, one entry per CDR3 protein. The sample records some 1,500,000 distinct CDR3 sequences, about 45% being singletons. The sequenced sample consisted of blood. These receptors were collected from a woman under 30 in good health. The CDR3 runs from the conserved cysteine through the conserved F or W. D genes are given only for firm matches. The size entry is marked missing in some rows and otherwise reads once, few, many or a size class.

clone size	J gene	V gene	D gene	CDR3 DNA	CDR3 protein
-	TRBJ1-6	TRBV6-4	-	TGTGCCAGCAGTGAAGGGGAGTATTCACCCCTCCACTTT	CASSEGEYSPLHF
once	TRBJ2-5	TRBV7-2	-	TGTGCCAGCAGCTTAGGGATCGAGACGCAGACCCAGTACTTC	CASSLGIETQTQYF
-	TRBJ2-1	TRBV27	-	TGTGCCAGCAGATCCCCGACCAATGAGCAGTTCTTC	CASRSPTNEQFF
-	TRBJ2-7	TRBV4-3	-	TGCGCCAGCAGTCGGGGTTCCCTCTCCTACGAGCAGTACTTC	CASSRGSLSYEQYF
-	TRBJ2-5	TRBV4-3	TRBD1	TGCGCCAGCAGCCAAGAGGGACAGAGAAAAGAGACCCAGTACTTC	CASSQEGQRKETQYF
-	TRBJ1-3	TRBV4-1	-	TGTGCCAGCAGCCAAGATAGGGCTGCCGGAGGTGGAAACACCATATATTTT	CASSQDRAAGGGNTIYF
-	TRBJ2-1	TRBV11-2	TRBD2	TGTGTCAGCAGCCAAACTAGCGGACTTACTTACAATGAGCAGTTCTTC	CVSSQTSGLTYNEQFF
-	TRBJ2-7	TRBV30	TRBD1	TGTGCCGGGACGGGACAGGGCTACGAGCAGTACTTC	CAGTGQGYEQYF
few	TRBJ2-3	TRBV7-2	-	TGTGCCAGCAGCTTGGGGCTTCCTATCACAGATACGCAGTATTTT	CASSLGLPITDTQYF
-	TRBJ2-7	TRBV27	-	TGTGCCAGCAGCCCCCGGGCGGGAAACTACAATGAGCAGTACTTC	CASSPRAGNYNEQYF
-	TRBJ1-2	TRBV29-1	TRBD1	TGCAGCGTTGAAGAGGGAGCAGGGGGCACCTCCCGAGACACTTTTTATGGCTACACCTTC	CSVEEGAGGTSRDTFYGYTF
-	TRBJ2-1	TRBV12-3/TRBV12-4	TRBD2	TGTGCCAGCATCCAGGGACTAGCGCTTTACAATGAGCAGTTCTTC	CASIQGLALYNEQFF
-	TRBJ2-1	TRBV4-2	TRBD1	TGTGCCAGCAGCCCCGACAGGGGGTCTCACAATGAGCAGTTCTTC	CASSPDRGSHNEQFF
-	TRBJ2-1	TRBV21-1	-	TGTGCCGGCAGCACCCCAGTTCGGGGGCAGTTCTTC	CAGSTPVRGQFF
few	TRBJ2-1	TRBV13	-	TGTGCCAGCAGCTTATTGACAAGCTCCTACAATGAGCAGTTCTTC	CASSLLTSSYNEQFF
-	TRBJ1-1	TRBV6-2/TRBV6-3	-	TGTGCCAGCAGTTATTCAGGGTTCTATGAAGCTTTTTTT	CASSYSGFYEAFF
few	TRBJ1-5	TRBV6-2/TRBV6-3	TRBD1	TGTGCCAGCAGACGTGCTCCCGGACAGGGTGGAAGCAATCAGCCCCAGCATTTT	CASRRAPGQGGSNQPQHF
-	TRBJ2-3	TRBV9	TRBD2	TGTGCCAGCAGCTCCGCGGAGATGAGCGGGGGGGCTACAGATACGCAGTATTTT	CASSSAEMSGGATDTQYF
-	TRBJ2-5	TRBV28	TRBD2	TGTGCCAGCAGTCCTGTCGGGGGGGGACAAGAGACCCAGTACTTC	CASSPVGGGQETQYF
once	TRBJ2-2	TRBV30	-	TGTGCCTGGAGTGTGATAGGCTCGGGGGAGCTGTTTTTT	CAWSVIGSGELFF
-	TRBJ1-5	TRBV24-1	TRBD1	TGTGCCACCAGTGAACGGGACAGGGGCGGCAATCAGCCCCAGCATTTT	CATSERDRGGNQPQHF
-	TRBJ1-5	TRBV4-3	-	TGCGCCAGCAGCCAAGTTGAGGGCAATCAGCCCCAGCATTTT	CASSQVEGNQPQHF
once	TRBJ2-5	TRBV12-3/TRBV12-4	-	TGTGCCAGCAGGCTTAACCGGGGAATCAAGGAGACCCAGTACTTC	CASRLNRGIKETQYF
-	TRBJ1-5	TRBV27	TRBD1	TGTGCCAGCAGTTACTCTGCCGGGACAGTCAATCAGCCCCAGCATTTT	CASSYSAGTVNQPQHF
few	TRBJ1-4	TRBV9	-	TGTGCCAGCACCCCCGGACAAGCAAATGAAAAACTGTTTTTT	CASTPGQANEKLFF
once	TRBJ2-5	TRBV3-1	-	TGTGCCACCACACCAACCAGGGAAGAGACCCAGTACTTC	CATTPTREETQYF
few	TRBJ1-2	TRBV28	TRBD1	TGTGCCAGCAGTTCGCCGTGGACAGGCGGAGAAGGCTACACCTTC	CASSSPWTGGEGYTF
few	TRBJ2-5	TRBV29-1	-	TGCAGCGTTGTCCACAGCGTCAATGGGCAAGAGACCCAGTACTTC	CSVVHSVNGQETQYF
-	TRBJ2-7	TRBV7-7	-	TGTGCTAGCAGCTCTGACACAAACTCCTACGAGCAGTACTTC	CASSSDTNSYEQYF
-	TRBJ2-7	TRBV20-1	-	TGCAGTGCTAGAGATCGCCGGACAAACTACGAGCAGTACTTC	CSARDRRTNYEQYF
-	TRBJ1-3	TRBV3-1	-	TGTGCCAGCAGCCGAGTCGGAAACACCATATATTTT	CASSRVGNTIYF
once	TRBJ2-3	TRBV3-1	TRBD2	TGTGCCAGCAGCCAACGGGGACTAGCGGGGGCAGATACGCAGTATTTT	CASSQRGLAGADTQYF
-	TRBJ2-7	TRBV20-1	TRBD2	TGCAGTGCTAGCCCTCTAGCGGGGGCCTACAATGAGCAGTACTTC	CSASPLAGAYNEQYF
-	TRBJ2-3	TRBV29-1	-	TGCAGCGTTGAAATATGGACAGATACGCAGTATTTT	CSVEIWTDTQYF
-	TRBJ1-1	TRBV6-2/TRBV6-3	-	TGTGCCAGCAGGGACAGAAAGAACACTGAAGCTTTCTTT	CASRDRKNTEAFF
-	TRBJ2-2	TRBV30	-	TGTGCCTGGCAGGGAACCGGGGAGCTGTTTTTT	CAWQGTGELFF